Listed here are 26 T cell receptor beta chains from one sample, sequenced in a study of human T cells and chemical hapten exposure. MiXCR was run by TCRdb on the RACE reads, yielding one entry per CDR3 protein. Of 150,000 to 200,000 distinct CDR3 sequences listed, 25% to 35% are singletons. The time point here: patch test 3, about 24 weeks after DPC sensitization. Indicated treatment: therapeutic diphenylcyclopropenone sensitization with weekly scalp DPC. Sequences were derived from whole blood, sampled in connection with sensitization to the hapten diphenylcyclopropenone (DPC). The receptors stem from a woman aged 18-35 years with alopecia areata. Some clones in this sample may be carry-over from other donors' samples.

This chain joins TRBV10-3 and TRBJ2-3; D uncertain. Deletions cut 10 bases from V and 4 bases from J, with 18 bases between. In germline, CDR1 is ENHRY, CDR2 SYGVKD. The CDR3 extends over 14 amino acids. The CDR3 spells CATRKSSGADTQYF. The CDR3, as DNA: TGTGCCACCAGGAAGTCGAGTGGAGCAGATACGCAGTATTTT.

The V and J genes are TRBV6-6 and TRBJ2-1; the match to TRBD2 covers 12 bases. The V and J ends lost 8 bases and 7 bases, in that order; junction bases with no gene match: 0. Germline CDR1 MNHNY, CDR2 SVGAGI (reference sequence). This CDR3 is 12 amino acids long. This CDR3 is CASGLAGNEQFF. The CDR3 coding sequence is TGTGCCAGCGGACTAGCGGGGAATGAGCAGTTCTTC.

This chain connects TRBV7-9 to TRBJ1-2; D is ambiguous. Trimming took off 4 bases at V and 8 bases at J, with 17 bases between the two ends. Germline V lookup: CDR1 SEHNR, CDR2 FQNEAQ (reference sequence). CDR3 length: 14 residues. The CDR3 protein is CASSSHRRPGGYTF. Written as DNA, the CDR3 is TGTGCCAGCAGCTCTCATCGGAGGCCAGGCGGCTACACCTTC. Full variable domain (missing parts from reference TRBV7-9 and TRBJ1-2): DTGVSQNPRHKITKRGQNVTFRCDPISEHNRLYWYRQTLGQGPEFLTYFQNEAQLEKSRLLSDRFSAERPKGSFSTLEIQRTEQGDSAMYLCASSSHRRPGGYTFGSGTRLTVV.

This clonotype was counted between two and nine times. V usage is TRBV19 and J usage is TRBJ1-5, with TRBD1 as a possible D gene (6 bases). This CDR3 spans 14 amino acids. CDR1 and CDR2 from the germline V gene are LNHDA and SQIVND (reference sequence). V lost 8 bases and J lost 8, with 19 bases in between. The CDR3 spells CASRRDILGEPQHF. The CDR3 DNA reads as TGTGCCAGTCGGCGGGACATCTTGGGCGAGCCCCAGCATTTT.

The CDR3 DNA reads as TGTGCCAGCAGCCTGGCGCTCGTGGGCGGGGAGCTGTTTTTT. It translates to CASSLALVGGELFF. This sequence joins TRBV5-5 and TRBJ2-2; D not resolved. Germline assignment: CDR1 SGHKS and CDR2 YYEKEE (reference sequence). This CDR3 spans 14 amino acids. V lost 4 bases and J lost 7, with 14 bases in between.

The chain employs TRBV21-1 and TRBJ2-5; no check of the table's D call, TRBD1, against the DNA was made. TRBV21-1 is shown as a pseudogene. This CDR3 contains 16 residues. CDR3 sequence reads: CASSRESRGHSETQYF. The CDR3 DNA is TGTGCCAGCAGTCGGGAAAGCCGGGGACATTCAGAGACCCAGTACTTC.

V gene TRBV15 combines with J gene TRBJ2-1; TRBD2 is a possible D gene (7 bases). V dropped 4 bases and J dropped 8 bases, with 15 bases sitting between them. Germline V gene sequence: CDR1 LNHNV, CDR2 YYDKDF (reference sequence). CDR3 size: 14 residues. This CDR3 is CATSKGGSSYEQFF. CDR3 nucleotides: TGTGCCACCAGCAAGGGGGGGAGTAGCTATGAGCAGTTCTTC.

In its sample, this clonotype was seen a few times. The gene calls are TRBV7-3 and TRBJ2-5; 7 bases match TRBD2. V gave up 4 bases and J gave up 2 bases; unmatched junction bases: 7. Germline CDR1 and CDR2: SGHTA and FQGTGA. The CDR3 contains 15 residues. The CDR3, as DNA: TGTGCCAGCAGCTCTCGTAGCGGGCGGCAAGAGACCCAGTACTTC. Its translation: CASSSRSGRQETQYF.

The V call is TRBV29-1, the J call TRBJ1-5, with D maybe TRBD1 (5 bases). Trimming stripped 7 bases from V and 2 bases from J, with 12 bases between. In germline, CDR1 is SQVTM, CDR2 ANQGSEA. This CDR3 comprises 13 residues. The CDR3 DNA sequence: TGCAGCGCCAGCACAGGAGGCAATCAGCCCCAGCATTTT. It is translated as CSASTGGNQPQHF.

V is TRBV3-1 and J is TRBJ2-7; TRBD2 might be the D (6 bases). Per the germline V gene, CDR1 is LGHDT and CDR2 is YNNKEL (reference sequence). This CDR3 is 13 amino acids long. V lost 1 base, J lost 8 bases, and 12 bases lay in between. The CDR3 here is CASSQGLGAKQYF. CDR3 in DNA: TGTGCCAGCAGCCAAGGACTAGGGGCGAAGCAGTACTTC.

V usage is TRBV20-1 and J usage is TRBJ1-2, with a possible D match to TRBD1 (6 bases). CDR3 size: 12 residues. Trimming pared 4 bases from V and 2 bases from J, leaving 8 bases between. CDR1 DFQATT and CDR2 SNEGSKA come from the germline V gene (reference sequence). The CDR3 sequence: CSATGQNYGYTF. The CDR3 DNA reads as TGCAGTGCTACCGGACAGAACTATGGCTACACCTTC.

The rearrangement uses TRBV20-1 and TRBJ1-4; possibly TRBD1 for D (6 bases). The ends were cut back, 6 bases at V and 4 bases at J, with 15 bases in the middle. The length of the CDR3 is 14 residues. Germline V gives CDR1 DFQATT, CDR2 SNEGSKA (reference sequence). CDR3 bases: TGCAGTGCAAACAGGGCGGTGGGTAATGAAAAACTGTTTTTT. This encodes CSANRAVGNEKLFF.

This clonotype was observed at least ten times. The CDR3 protein is CASSPGLENNEQFF. The CDR3 DNA is TGCGCCAGCAGCCCTGGCCTTGAAAACAATGAGCAGTTCTTC. The chain links TRBV4-3 to TRBJ2-1; D gene uncertain. V gave up 4 bases and J gave up 5 bases, with 12 bases separating them. CDR1 and CDR2 from the germline V gene are LGHNA and YSLEER. The CDR3 spans 14 residues.

This clonotype was recorded a few times. V usage is TRBV7-9 and J usage is TRBJ1-2; maybe TRBD1 (6 bases). Germline lookup yields CDR1 SEHNR and CDR2 FQNEAQ (reference sequence). The CDR3 length is 14 residues. The V gene lost 2 bases and the J gene lost 6 bases, with 13 bases spanning the gap. DNA of the CDR3: TGTGCCAGCAGCTTAAGTGGGGGGGCGGATGGCTACACCTTC. Amino acid sequence: CASSLSGGADGYTF.

This clonotype was seen many times. The rearrangement links TRBV2 to TRBJ1-4; 8 bases fit TRBD1. Germline V gene data show CDR1 as SNHLY and CDR2 as FYNNEI. V shed 6 bases and J 5 bases; nucleotides not matched to a gene: 11. CDR3 length equals 16 residues. CDR3 sequence: CASRARTGRPNEKLFF. CDR3 in DNA: TGTGCCAGCAGAGCCAGGACAGGGCGACCGAATGAAAAACTGTTTTTT.

The rearrangement joins TRBV21-1 to TRBJ2-7; the D call TRBD1 from the table was never checked on the DNA. TRBV21-1 has pseudogene status. The CDR3 runs to 17 residues. CDR3 in amino acids: CASSKSRGAGTLWEQYF. CDR3 sequence (DNA): TGTGCCAGCAGCAAATCCCGTGGTGCAGGTACGCTGTGGGAGCAGTACTTC.

This clonotype has at least ten counts. This chain connects TRBV28 to TRBJ2-1; either TRBD1 or TRBD2 may supply D (5 bases each). The V end lost 3 bases, the J end lost 14 bases, and 11 bases lay between the germline ends. Germline CDR1 and CDR2: MDHEN and SYDVKM. CDR3 size: 11 residues. The CDR3 protein is CASSFWGIKFF. The CDR3 nucleotides read TGTGCCAGCAGTTTTTGGGGGATCAAGTTCTTC.

V gene TRBV27 combines with J gene TRBJ1-4, with D possibly TRBD1 on 6 matching bases. CDR3 size: 14 residues. Germline V gives CDR1 MNHEY, CDR2 SMNVEV (reference sequence). Trimming left V 5 bases short and J 4 bases short, with 11 bases between. The DNA of the CDR3 is TGTGCCAGCAGTCTACAGGGATATAATGAAAAACTGTTTTTT. Its translation: CASSLQGYNEKLFF.

V is TRBV10-3 and J is TRBJ2-4, with 7 bases lining up with TRBD2. Looked up from germline, CDR1 is ENHRY and CDR2 is SYGVKD. The CDR3 totals 13 residues. With 8 bases clipped from V and 1 base from J, the junction kept 2 bases outside the gene matches. The CDR3 loop is CAIGGGAKNIQYF. The DNA for the CDR3 is TGTGCCATCGGCGGGGGTGCCAAAAACATTCAGTACTTC.

The V gene is TRBV25-1, the J gene TRBJ2-7; tentative D call: TRBD1 (6 bases). Trimming removed 7 bases from V and 5 bases from J, with 21 bases in between. This CDR3 spans 15 amino acids. Germline CDR1 MGHDK, CDR2 SYGVNS. The DNA for the CDR3 is TGTGCCAGCACCCCAAGCGGACAGCGATCGGACGAGCAGTACTTC. This encodes CASTPSGQRSDEQYF.

V gene TRBV7-8 combines with J gene TRBJ2-5; 14 positions match TRBD2. CDR1 and CDR2 from the germline V gene are SGHVS and FQNEAQ. Germline trimming cut 5 bases from V and 2 bases from J; bases unmatched to any gene: 4. This CDR3 has 16 residues. The CDR3 reads CASSTGTSGGQETQYF. The CDR3 nucleotides are TGTGCCAGCAGCACCGGGACTAGCGGGGGACAAGAGACCCAGTACTTC.

V gene TRBV4-3 combines with J gene TRBJ2-2, with a tentative D call TRBD1 (5 bases). The CDR3 is made up of 16 amino acids. Germline-derived CDR1 and CDR2 are LGHNA and YSLEER. V lost 0 bases and J lost 3, with 11 bases in between. This CDR3 reads CASSQDKGRDTGELFF. The CDR3 DNA follows: TGCGCCAGCAGCCAAGATAAGGGGCGAGACACCGGGGAGCTGTTTTTT.

This clonotype has more than one count but fewer than ten. The chain employs TRBV20-1 and TRBJ2-1, with 9 bases matching TRBD1. CDR3 length equals 13 residues. V shed 4 bases, J shed 7 bases, and the junction held 5 bases outside the gene matches. The germline gives CDR1 DFQATT, CDR2 SNEGSKA (reference sequence). The CDR3 is CSAIRDRANEQFF. The CDR3 DNA is TGCAGTGCTATCCGGGACAGGGCGAATGAGCAGTTCTTC.

This rearrangement joins TRBV5-5 to TRBJ1-1; D not certain. Trimming removed 7 bases from V and 5 bases from J, with 15 bases in between. The CDR3 is made up of 13 amino acids. Germline CDR1 and CDR2: SGHKS and YYEKEE (reference sequence). The CDR3 coding sequence is TGTGCCAGCCGCCGAGGGCCGGGGACTGAAGCTTTCTTT. Protein product: CASRRGPGTEAFF.

This chain joins TRBV7-2 and TRBJ1-3; D unresolved. Germline CDR1 SGHTA, CDR2 FQGNSA. The CDR3 is 14 amino acids. V was clipped by 3 bases and J by 4 bases, with 10 bases between them. CDR3 nucleotides: TGTGCCAGCAGCTTTCAGTCGGGCGGAAACACCATATATTTT. This sequence encodes CASSFQSGGNTIYF.

The table lists this clonotype with many counts. The CDR3 region has the DNA TGCAGCGTTGAAGTTCGTGCCTCCACGGAAGCTTTCTTT. As protein: CSVEVRASTEAFF. The V gene is TRBV29-1, the J gene TRBJ1-1; no firm D call. The V end was cut by 1 base, the J end by 8 bases, with 14 bases between. Germline assignment: CDR1 SQVTM and CDR2 ANQGSEA. The CDR3 sequence is 13 residues long.